The 18 T cell receptor beta chains below all came from one sample that was sequenced in a study of T cells of healthy individuals. TCRdb itself ran the 5' RACE reads through MiXCR, one entry per CDR3 protein. The data hold over 95,000 distinct CDR3 sequences, with about 16% observed a single time. The receptor set was obtained from a human donor in good health.

V is TRBV14 and J is TRBJ1-6; D not resolved. The CDR3 spans 16 residues. Germline values: CDR1 SGHDN, CDR2 FVKESK. Trimming removed 2 bases from V and 0 bases from J, with 8 bases in between. CDR3 sequence reads: CASSQIQGSYNSPLHF. The CDR3 DNA reads as TGTGCCAGCAGCCAAATTCAAGGCTCCTATAATTCACCCCTCCACTTT.

This clonotype came up many times. The chain carries TRBV6-5 and TRBJ1-2, with D possibly matching TRBD1 (5 bases). V was cut by 0 bases and J by 7 bases, with 15 bases left in between. This CDR3 contains 15 residues. CDR1 is MNHEY, CDR2 SVGAGI, per germline. This CDR3 reads CASSYSFVSGGGYTF. DNA for the CDR3: TGTGCCAGCAGTTACTCTTTTGTCTCGGGGGGTGGCTACACCTTC.

In its sample, this clonotype was seen many times. The chain combines TRBV2 with TRBJ1-1; 7 bases agree with TRBD1. The germline V gene has CDR1 SNHLY and CDR2 FYNNEI. This CDR3 has 15 amino acids. V lost 6 bases to trimming and J lost 5 bases; unmatched junction nucleotides: 12. In DNA form, the CDR3 reads TGTGCCAGCAGAAGGGAAGGGGGCGAGGGAACTGAAGCTTTCTTT. Translation: CASRREGGEGTEAFF. The full variable domain, completed using reference TRBV2 and TRBJ1-1, is EPEVTQTPSHQVTQMGQEVILRCVPISNHLYFYWYRQILGQKVEFLVSFYNNEISEKSEIFDDQFSVERPDGSNFTLKIRSTKLEDSAMYFCASRREGGEGTEAFFGQGTRLTVV.

This clonotype was counted many times. The chain joins TRBV7-3 to TRBJ2-6, with D possibly TRBD1 on 6 matching bases. The V and J ends lost 3 bases and 0 bases respectively, with 6 bases between them. Germline V gene data show CDR1 as SGHTA and CDR2 as FQGTGA. The CDR3 totals 15 residues. CDR3: CASSLTGSGANVLTF. The CDR3, as DNA: TGTGCCAGCAGCTTGACAGGCTCTGGGGCCAACGTCCTGACTTTC.

This clonotype was seen more than once but under ten times. The chain links TRBV18 to TRBJ2-5, with unresolved D. The CDR3 extends over 14 amino acids. CDR1 KGHSH and CDR2 LQKENI come from the germline V gene. Trimming stripped 3 bases from V and 0 bases from J, with 8 bases between. As DNA, the CDR3 is TGTGCCAGCTCACCTCAGCAGAACCAAGAGACCCAGTACTTC. Amino acid sequence: CASSPQQNQETQYF.

This clonotype has a count of ten or more. The chain couples TRBV27 to TRBJ2-2; 10 nucleotides align to TRBD2. Trimming at V came to 3 bases and at J to 5 bases, leaving 9 bases not matched to a gene. There are 17 residues in the CDR3. The germline gives CDR1 MNHEY, CDR2 SMNVEV (reference sequence). The CDR3 DNA reads TGTGCCAGCAGTTTGGGCCTAGCGGGAGTCCGGACCGGGGAGCTGTTTTTT. Protein: CASSLGLAGVRTGELFF.

This chain connects TRBV14 to TRBJ2-3, with D possibly matching TRBD2 (6 bases). This CDR3 region has 16 residues. Trimming pared 1 base from V and 4 bases from J, leaving 15 bases between. Germline lookup yields CDR1 SGHDN and CDR2 FVKESK. The CDR3 sequence: CASSQAGGSIADTQYF. The CDR3 region has the DNA TGTGCCAGCAGCCAAGCAGGAGGGTCTATAGCAGATACGCAGTATTTT.

Details on this clonotype: This may be a read error: a much more frequent sequence differs by one nucleotide. This is likely a read error, given that the CDR3 carries no conserved phenylalanine or tryptophan at its end. The V gene is TRBV11-2, the J gene TRBJ2-7; tentatively, D is TRBD1 (5 bases). This CDR3 spans 13 amino acids. V was trimmed by 2 bases and J by 9 bases, leaving 14 bases between them. Germline V gives CDR1 SGHAT, CDR2 FQNNGV. CDR3 protein: CASSLLRWGVQYL. CDR3 nucleotide sequence: TGTGCCAGCAGCTTACTGAGGTGGGGCGTGCAGTACCTC.

This clonotype was observed many times. The chain employs TRBV29-1 and TRBJ1-1; D is undetermined. From germline, CDR1 is SQVTM and CDR2 ANQGSEA. V was clipped by 4 bases and J by 2 bases, with 5 bases between them. The CDR3 runs 11 residues. Here the CDR3 DNA reads TGCAGCGTTGTGATTAACACTGAAGCTTTCTTT. This translates into CSVVINTEAFF.

This clonotype was detected only a few times. The chain links TRBV5-4 to TRBJ1-2; 11 nucleotides line up with TRBD1. CDR1 and CDR2 from the germline V gene are SGHNT and YYREEE (reference sequence). CDR3 length equals 15 residues. V was clipped by 0 bases and J by 4 bases; unmatched bases: 2. The CDR3 spells CASSLADRGPYGYTF. CDR3 DNA: TGTGCCAGCAGCTTGGCGGACAGGGGGCCCTATGGCTACACCTTC.

This clonotype was detected ten times or more. The chain joins TRBV29-1 to TRBJ1-1; tentative D call: TRBD1 (5 bases). The CDR3 has 11 residues. The V end lost 8 bases, the J end lost 6 bases, and 13 bases lay between the germline ends. Per the germline V gene, CDR1 is SQVTM and CDR2 is ANQGSEA. The CDR3 loop reads CSFRVGAEAFF. The CDR3 DNA is TGCAGCTTCAGGGTGGGGGCTGAAGCTTTCTTT.

There are a few counts of this clonotype. The J gene is TRBJ1-1, the V gene TRBV5-5; maybe TRBD1 (6 bases). V lost 0 bases, J lost 1 base, and 10 bases lay in between. The CDR3 covers 15 residues. Germline V gene data show CDR1 as SGHKS and CDR2 as YYEKEE (reference sequence). The CDR3 is CASSLDTGTNTEAFF. Written as DNA, the CDR3 is TGTGCCAGCAGCTTGGATACAGGGACGAACACTGAAGCTTTCTTT. The variable domain in full, with the rest retrieved from reference TRBV5-5 and TRBJ1-1, is DAGVTQSPTHLIKTRGQQVTLRCSPISGHKSVSWYQQVLGQGPQFIFQYYEKEERGRGNFPDRFSARQFPNYSSELNVNALLLGDSALYLCASSLDTGTNTEAFFGQGTRLTVV.

This clonotype has just one count. The CDR3 protein is CSVEGDTMYGYTF. CDR3 DNA sequence: TGCAGCGTTGAGGGGGACACCATGTATGGCTACACCTTC. This sequence joins TRBV29-1 and TRBJ1-2; D perhaps matches TRBD1 (6 bases). This CDR3 contains 13 residues. CDR1 is SQVTM and CDR2 is ANQGSEA in the germline V gene. V lost 3 bases and J lost 5, with 13 bases in between.

V and J are TRBV7-2 and TRBJ1-6; D remains unclear. Germline V CDR1 and CDR2: SGHTA, FQGNSA. V lost 5 bases and J lost 4, with 12 bases in between. The CDR3 totals 15 residues. The CDR3 DNA follows: TGTGCCAGCAGCGATGCAAGGGCATATAATTCACCCCTCCACTTT. Its protein is CASSDARAYNSPLHF.

The sample holds many counts of this clonotype. The genes are TRBV20-1 and TRBJ2-1; 9 bases are a match to TRBD2. V lost 3 bases to trimming and J lost 3 bases; unmatched junction nucleotides: 0. Per germline, CDR1 DFQATT and CDR2 SNEGSKA (reference sequence). The CDR3 totals 13 residues. In nucleotides, the CDR3 is TGCAGTGCTAGGACTAGCGGCTACAATGAGCAGTTCTTC. This gives the protein CSARTSGYNEQFF.

This clonotype was counted a few times. The genes are TRBV5-1 and TRBJ1-2, with D uncertain. Germline assignment: CDR1 SGHRS and CDR2 YFSETQ. V lost 4 bases to trimming and J lost 1 base, with 8 bases between them. The CDR3 covers 13 residues. For the CDR3, the DNA is TGCGCCAGCAGCCGGGCCCTTAACTATGGCTACACCTTC. Amino acids: CASSRALNYGYTF.

This clonotype was found a few times. The CDR3 region is CASSPYQQIIYNEQFF. The CDR3 DNA sequence: TGTGCCAGCAGCCCATACCAACAGATAATTTACAATGAGCAGTTCTTC. The rearrangement joins TRBV7-9 to TRBJ2-1; D not certain. Between the trimmed V and J ends, which lost 5 bases and 4 bases, there was a span of 18 bases. The CDR3 runs 16 residues. Germline CDR1 reads SEHNR; CDR2 reads FQNEAQ (reference sequence).

The rearrangement joins TRBV5-6 to TRBJ1-3, with D uncertain. The CDR3 covers 12 residues. The ends were cut back, 2 bases at V and 4 bases at J, with 4 bases in the middle. Germline V gene sequence: CDR1 SGHDT, CDR2 YYEEEE. The CDR3, as DNA: TGTGCCAGCAGCTTCGGCGGAAACACCATATATTTT. This gives the protein CASSFGGNTIYF.